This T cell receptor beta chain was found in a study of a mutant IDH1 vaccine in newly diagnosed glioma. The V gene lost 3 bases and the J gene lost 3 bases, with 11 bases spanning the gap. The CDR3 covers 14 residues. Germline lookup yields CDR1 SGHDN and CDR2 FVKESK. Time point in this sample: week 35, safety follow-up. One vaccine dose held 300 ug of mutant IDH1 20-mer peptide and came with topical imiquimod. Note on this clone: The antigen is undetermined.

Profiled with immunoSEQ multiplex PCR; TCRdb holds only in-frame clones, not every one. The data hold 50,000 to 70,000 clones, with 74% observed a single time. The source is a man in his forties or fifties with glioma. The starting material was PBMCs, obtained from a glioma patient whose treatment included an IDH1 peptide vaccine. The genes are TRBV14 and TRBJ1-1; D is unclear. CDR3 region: CASSQERYDTEAFF. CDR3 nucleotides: TGTGCCAGCAGCCAGGAGAGGTATGACACTGAAGCTTTCTTT.